This T cell receptor beta chain was identified during a study of beta chain features in type 1 diabetes. Study-level results: Patients' naive, central memory and regulatory TCRB repertoires appeared more alike than those of healthy donors.

Comments on this clone: The antigen remains undetermined.

V gave up 1 base and J gave up 6 bases, with 10 bases separating them. CDR1 and CDR2 from the germline V gene are GTSNPN and SVGIG (reference sequence). The CDR3 consists of 13 residues. Expressed TCRB transcripts got sequenced, as all isolated RNA was reverse transcribed. Produced via immunoSEQ multiplex PCR; TCRdb's table is partial and in-frame only. The sample records some 44,000 clones, approximately 51% being singletons. The sequencing input was stem cell memory CD4+ T cells from blood. The J gene is TRBJ1-5, the V gene TRBV30; tentative D call: TRBD1 (6 bases). This receptor was identified in a woman aged 30 to 39 in good health. This chain's CDR3 is CAWSGGGGQPQHF. As DNA, the CDR3 is TGTGCCTGGAGTGGGGGGGGCGGTCAGCCCCAGCATTTT.